Shown below are 10 T cell receptor beta chains from a single sample sequenced in a study of pediatric ulcerative colitis. Method: immunoSEQ multiplex PCR; TCRdb's copy keeps in-frame clones and lacks some. Of about 36,000 clones detected, around three quarters appear once; the ten largest clones hold 0.74%. The rectum was sampled with one to two pinch biopsies at colonoscopy. Sequencing used gut tissue. The receptors come from a boy younger than 18 with moderate ulcerative colitis.

CDR3 in DNA: TGTGCCAGCAGCTTAAAGTGGTCCCAAGATGAGGGAAAACTGTTTTTT. As protein: CASSLKWSQDEGKLFF. The rearrangement uses TRBV7-9 and TRBJ1-4, with D unresolved. Trimming took off 2 bases at V and 10 bases at J, with 20 bases between the two ends. This CDR3 is built from 16 residues. From germline, CDR1 is SEHNR and CDR2 FQNEAQ (reference sequence). Supplemented by reference TRBV7-9 and TRBJ1-4, the full variable domain reads DTGVSQNPRHKITKRGQNVTFRCDPISEHNRLYWYRQTLGQGPEFLTYFQNEAQLEKSRLLSDRFSAERPKGSFSTLEIQRTEQGDSAMYLCASSLKWSQDEGKLFFGSGTQLSVL.

Comments on this clone: A junction end diverges from the germline sequence, so it may reflect a read error. This chain uses TRBV9 with TRBJ2-1, with 10 bases that match TRBD1. Per germline, CDR1 SGDLS and CDR2 YYNGEE. The CDR3 length is 15 residues. CDR3 DNA sequence: TGTGCCAGCAGCGCGGGACAGGGGATTGGCAATAAGCAGTTCTTC. Amino acids: CASSAGQGIGNKQFF.

The V call is TRBV7-2, the J call TRBJ1-1, with 11 bases aligning to TRBD1. The CDR3 has 12 amino acids. Germline V lookup: CDR1 SGHTA, CDR2 FQGNSA. V gave up 5 bases and J gave up 11 bases; unmatched junction bases: 4. The CDR3 DNA reads TGTGCCAGCAGCCGCCGGGACAGGGGGGCTTTCTTT. It specifies CASSRRDRGAFF.

The rearrangement joins TRBV14 to TRBJ1-4; 11 bases fit TRBD1. V lost 3 bases and J lost 7; bases outside the gene matches: 1. The CDR3 consists of 14 residues. Germline assignment: CDR1 SGHDN and CDR2 FVKESK. The CDR3 spells CASSQDRGPEKLFF. CDR3 nucleotide sequence: TGTGCCAGCAGCCAGGACAGGGGGCCTGAAAAACTGTTTTTT.

This clone was seen once. This chain uses TRBV5-1 with TRBJ2-1; D gene ambiguous. Trimming stripped 0 bases from V and 8 bases from J, with 12 bases between. The germline CDR1 and CDR2 sequences are SGHRS and YFSETQ. CDR3 length equals 14 residues. Here the CDR3 reads CASSLDGLRDEQFF. As DNA, the CDR3 is TGCGCCAGCAGCTTGGATGGCCTACGGGATGAGCAGTTCTTC.

This clone appeared a few times. The V gene is TRBV21-1, the J gene TRBJ1-3; TRBD1, the D gene given by the table, was not confirmed from the DNA. TRBV21-1 is annotated as a pseudogene. CDR3 size: 16 residues. The CDR3 loop is CASSVGQGQSGNTIYF. The DNA of the CDR3 is TGTGCCAGCAGCGTCGGACAGGGGCAATCTGGAAACACCATATATTTT.

The chain carries TRBV27 and TRBJ2-7; D remains unclear. V lost 5 bases, J lost 7 bases, and 18 bases lay in between. Germline V gives CDR1 MNHEY, CDR2 SMNVEV (reference sequence). The CDR3 loop spans 14 amino acids. DNA of the CDR3: TGTGCCAGCAGTCTGACTCTGCCTCCGGGTGAGCAGTACTTC. It codes for CASSLTLPPGEQYF.

The chain has TRBV29-1 and TRBJ2-3, with 9 nucleotides matching TRBD2. Germline values: CDR1 SQVTM, CDR2 ANQGSEA. The CDR3 runs 14 residues. The V and J ends lost 4 bases and 7 bases, in that order; junction bases with no gene match: 9. The CDR3 is CSVVGSGGPHTQYF. CDR3 nucleotides: TGCAGCGTTGTAGGGAGCGGGGGGCCGCATACGCAGTATTTT.

This clone was recorded a few times. The chain has TRBV28 and TRBJ1-5, with 10 bases aligning to TRBD1. The CDR3 length is 15 residues. Germline CDR1 MDHEN, CDR2 SYDVKM. V shed 6 bases and J 5 bases; nucleotides not matched to a gene: 7. This chain's CDR3 is CASSPRTGGDQPQHF. CDR3 DNA sequence: TGTGCCAGCAGCCCCCGGACAGGGGGGGATCAGCCCCAGCATTTT.

By share, this clone ranks as medium-sized. The V gene is TRBV6-5, the J gene TRBJ1-2; no clear D. CDR1 MNHEY and CDR2 SVGAGI come from the germline V gene. This CDR3 is built from 13 residues. V was cut by 0 bases and J by 8 bases, with 10 bases left in between. The DNA of the CDR3 is TGTGCCAGCAGTTACTCACAAGGCTCCGGCTACACCTTC. This translates into CASSYSQGSGYTF.